This T cell receptor beta chain stems from a study of identical twins (dated by TCRdb to the mid-2010s). The study in broad terms: To test whether fetal clonotypes persist, the study used deep sequencing on TCR alpha and beta repertoires from monozygotic twins, unrelated adults of various ages, and cord blood. Replicate twin experiments were performed at different times using different library preparation protocols to rule out contamination. Overall results and qualifications from the work: Zero-insertion analyses could be partly confounded by invariant T cells such as MAIT and iNKT, although diverse VJ usage argued against such confounding for most clonotypes. In monozygotic twins, recombination models systematically underestimated out-of-frame TCR alpha sharing, but the models matched the sharing seen between unrelated individuals. Because the same donors could not be followed over many years, the conclusions depended on cross-sectional statistical analysis. In beta out-of-frame sequences, excess twin sharing was weaker, because having fewer shared sequences lowered the signal-to-noise ratio. Fewer insertions were carried by abundant cord blood beta clonotypes; a weaker similar trend was observed in young adult naive repertoires, while no such trend was observed in memory repertoires. Compared with coincidental sharing between unrelated individuals, an excess of low generation-probability sequences was observed among out-of-frame TCR alpha sequences shared between twins.

The library was built by means of 5' RACE. The sequencing machine was an Illumina HiSeq 2000. Template switching introduced a universal primer binding site; the final cDNA contained a unique molecular identifier, enabling accurate counting of TCR cDNA molecules. Specific primers in the conserved constant-segment region were used to synthesize first-strand cDNA for TCR alpha and beta chains. Each cDNA library was double barcoded, with a SMART-Mk sample barcode plus Illumina barcodes, to control for contamination. TruSeq adapter sequences and Illumina sample barcodes were added in two successive PCR steps. TCR alpha and beta cDNA libraries were sequenced on the Illumina HiSeq platform with custom primers. Per the authors' processing: Raw reads were processed with MiGEC to extract unique molecular identifiers, and MiXCR was used to determine CDR3 positions. Recombination models were inferred per individual with the repgenHMM and IGoR tools using an EM algorithm. Shared clonotypes were analyzed with the tcR package in R, and sharing was normalized by the product of cloneset sizes. Out-of-frame nonproductive sequences were analyzed to study raw recombination free of thymic and clonal selection effects. TCRdb cleaned the public reads at Q25 with fastp, built clones with MiXCR and kept in-frame beta chains. Identical CDR3 proteins give one entry, which carries the most common genes and DNA. These V and J calls are TCRdb output, not the study's own analysis. For this sample the table gives 140,000 to 150,000 distinct CDR3 sequences, of which 3% to 4.5% were detected only once. The top ten constitute roughly 8% of the sample.

This clonotype came up many times. This receptor's antigen is unknown. Base qualities are not at hand, and no much larger clone is one base apart. Every donor was a healthy Caucasian. Miltenyi CD45RO+ enrichment and human naive T-cell isolation kits were used to isolate memory (CD45RO+) and naive T cells from PBMC. The sample taken for sequencing was memory T cells sorted from blood. Taken with the paper, the label for cell subset or site translates to: CD45RO+ enriched T cells. The origin of this receptor is a man younger than 30 in good health.

The DNA sequence follows: TGTGCCAGCAGCCAAGGGTCAGGAAGTGGAGGGGGGGAGACCCAGTACTTC. Protein translation: CASSQGSGSGGGETQYF. Recombination connected TRBV4-2 to TRBJ2-5, with the D gene tentatively TRBD1 or TRBD2, based on 6 matching bases in each. The CDR3, cysteine through phenylalanine, is 17 amino acids long. The entry retains the CDR3 DNA only, 51 bases that are in frame from base 1. V is cut by 1 base and J by 5 bases, and the space between the germline ends is 20 bases. CDR1 and CDR2 (LGHNA, YNFKEQ) derive from the germline V gene.